Below, 7 T cell receptor beta chains from the same sample are listed, as sequenced in a study of blood T cell repertoires in COVID-19. Some clones are missing from TCRdb's copy, which holds only in-frame ones; the method was immunoSEQ multiplex PCR. The sample consists of tens of thousands of clones, 90% of them appearing once. The sample consisted of peripheral blood. These receptor sequences come from a human donor with active COVID-19. The donor label of this sample is uncertain.

The V gene is TRBV19, the J gene TRBJ1-1; the D is unclear. Germline values: CDR1 LNHDA, CDR2 SQIVND (reference sequence). V was pared by 1 base and J by 0 bases, with 6 bases between. The CDR3 consists of 14 residues. The CDR3, as DNA: TGTGCCAGTAGTATAGGGCAGTTGAACACTGAAGCTTTCTTT. Translation gives CASSIGQLNTEAFF.

The CDR3 DNA is TGCGCCAGCAGCCCGATGGGGGGAGGGTCCTACAATGAGCAGTTCTTC. Residues: CASSPMGGGSYNEQFF. V usage is TRBV4-3 and J usage is TRBJ2-1; 7 nucleotides line up with TRBD2. Trimming cost V 4 bases and J 1 base; bases outside gene matches: 7. Germline CDR1 is LGHNA and CDR2 is YSLEER. This CDR3 is 16 amino acids long.

The chain employs TRBV21-1 and TRBJ2-2; the table's D gene call, TRBD2, was not cross checked with the DNA. TRBV21-1 is annotated as a pseudogene. This CDR3 spans 20 amino acids. The CDR3 nucleotides are TGTGCCAGCAGCAAAGAGGGGCTACTGACTAGCGGGAGGAACACCGGGGAGCTGTTTTTT. It translates to CASSKEGLLTSGRNTGELFF.

The chain joins TRBV7-9 to TRBJ1-2; 10 bases map to TRBD1. J lost 3 bases, V lost 4 bases, and 2 bases had no gene match. The length of the CDR3 is 14 residues. The germline V gene has CDR1 SEHNR and CDR2 FQNEAQ (reference sequence). This CDR3 reads CASSSGTGDYGYTF. As DNA, the CDR3 is TGTGCCAGCAGCTCCGGGACAGGGGACTATGGCTACACCTTC.

CDR3 protein: CASNSGGEAFF. The CDR3 bases are TGTGCCAGCAACAGCGGAGGTGAAGCTTTCTTT. The chain combines TRBV9 with TRBJ1-1; D is undetermined. The germline CDR1 and CDR2 sequences are SGDLS and YYNGEE. The germline V and J ends were trimmed by 6 bases and 7 bases, with 10 bases remaining between them. The CDR3 is made up of 11 amino acids.

This clone was detected once. The rearrangement links TRBV7-9 to TRBJ1-1; 7 nucleotides line up with TRBD1. The germline V gene encodes CDR1 SEHNR and CDR2 FQNEAQ (reference sequence). Losses at the gene ends were 5 bases for V and 1 base for J; bases not matched to a gene: 4. The CDR3 runs 14 residues. The CDR3 sequence: CASSPGTANTEAFF. Here the CDR3 DNA reads TGTGCCAGCAGCCCGGGGACAGCGAACACTGAAGCTTTCTTT.

The chain has TRBV11-1 and TRBJ2-7; a possible D gene is TRBD1 (6 bases). The CDR3 covers 14 residues. Germline assignment: CDR1 SGHAT and CDR2 FQDESV (reference sequence). With 1 base removed from V and 2 bases from J, the gap between germline ends came to 9 bases. CDR3 coding DNA: TGTGCCAGCAGCTTAGAGGCAGGGGCCTACGAGCAGTACTTC. It specifies CASSLEAGAYEQYF.